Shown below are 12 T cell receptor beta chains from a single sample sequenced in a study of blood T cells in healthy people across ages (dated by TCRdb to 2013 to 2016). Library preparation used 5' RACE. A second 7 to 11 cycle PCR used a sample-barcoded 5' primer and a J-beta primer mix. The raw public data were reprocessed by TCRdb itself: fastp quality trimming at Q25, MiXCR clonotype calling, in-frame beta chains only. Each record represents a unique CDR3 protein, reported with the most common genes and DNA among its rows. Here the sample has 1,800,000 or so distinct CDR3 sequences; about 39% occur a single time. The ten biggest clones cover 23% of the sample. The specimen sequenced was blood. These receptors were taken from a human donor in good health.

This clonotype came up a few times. The CDR3 coding sequence is TGTGCCAGCAGTGACATTATAGGGACAGACCTCTCCTACGAGCAGTACTTC. It is translated as CASSDIIGTDLSYEQYF. The chain uses TRBV2 and TRBJ2-7; 7 positions match TRBD1. The trim removed 3 bases at V and 0 bases at J, leaving 11 bases unmatched. CDR1 is SNHLY, CDR2 FYNNEI, per germline. This CDR3 has 17 amino acids.

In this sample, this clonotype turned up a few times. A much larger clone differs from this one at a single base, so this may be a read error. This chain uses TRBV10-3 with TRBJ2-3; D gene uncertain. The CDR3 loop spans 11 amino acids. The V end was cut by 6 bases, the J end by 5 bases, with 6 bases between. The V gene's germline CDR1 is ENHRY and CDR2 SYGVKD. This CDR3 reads CAISPGDTQYF. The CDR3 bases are TGTGCCATCAGCCCGGGAGATACGCAGTATTTT.

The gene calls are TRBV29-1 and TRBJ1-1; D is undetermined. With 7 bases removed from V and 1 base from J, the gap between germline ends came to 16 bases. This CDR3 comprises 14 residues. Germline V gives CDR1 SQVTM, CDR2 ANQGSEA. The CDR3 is CSGDGLLTNTEAFF. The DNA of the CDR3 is TGCAGCGGTGACGGGCTCCTGACGAACACTGAAGCTTTCTTT.

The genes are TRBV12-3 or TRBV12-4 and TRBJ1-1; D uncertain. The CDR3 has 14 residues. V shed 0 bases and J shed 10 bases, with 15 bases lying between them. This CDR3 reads CASSLAGLVFGAFF. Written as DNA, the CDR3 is TGTGCCAGCAGTTTAGCCGGACTGGTTTTTGGAGCTTTCTTT.

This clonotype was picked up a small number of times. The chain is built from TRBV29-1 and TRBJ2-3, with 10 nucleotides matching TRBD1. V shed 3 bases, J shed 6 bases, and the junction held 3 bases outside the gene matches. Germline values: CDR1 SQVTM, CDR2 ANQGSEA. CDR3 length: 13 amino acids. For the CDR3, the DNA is TGCAGCGTTGATGGGACAGGGGACGATACGCAGTATTTT. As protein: CSVDGTGDDTQYF.

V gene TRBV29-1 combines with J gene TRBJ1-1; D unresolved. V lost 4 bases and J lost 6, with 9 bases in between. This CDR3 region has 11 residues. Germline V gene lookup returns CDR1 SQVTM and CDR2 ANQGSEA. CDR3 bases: TGCAGCGTTGCAAGACTGGCTGAAGCTTTCTTT. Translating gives CSVARLAEAFF.

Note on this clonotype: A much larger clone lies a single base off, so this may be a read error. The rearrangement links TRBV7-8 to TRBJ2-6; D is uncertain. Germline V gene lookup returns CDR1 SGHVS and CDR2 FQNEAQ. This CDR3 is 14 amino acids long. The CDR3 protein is CTTSIGSGANVLTF. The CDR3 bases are TGTACCACTTCTATAGGCTCTGGGGCCAACGTCCTGACTTTC.

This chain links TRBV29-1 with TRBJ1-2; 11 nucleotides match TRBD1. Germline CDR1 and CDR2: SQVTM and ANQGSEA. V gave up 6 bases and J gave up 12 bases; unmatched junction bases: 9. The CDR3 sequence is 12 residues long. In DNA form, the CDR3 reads TGCAGCGTCGCGTCCAGGACAGGGGGCAACACCTTC. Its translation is CSVASRTGGNTF. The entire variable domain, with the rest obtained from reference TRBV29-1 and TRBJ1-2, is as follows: SAVISQKPSRDICQRGTSLTIQCQVDSQVTMMFWYRQQPGQSLTLIATANQGSEATYESGFVIDKFPISRPNLTFSTLTVSNMSPEDSSIYLCSVASRTGGNTFGSGTRLTVV.

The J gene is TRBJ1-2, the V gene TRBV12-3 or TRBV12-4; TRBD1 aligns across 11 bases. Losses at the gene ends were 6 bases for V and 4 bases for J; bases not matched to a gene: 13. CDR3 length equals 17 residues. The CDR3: CASSRSGQGVPGYGYTF. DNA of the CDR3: TGTGCCAGCAGCAGGTCGGGACAGGGGGTTCCAGGCTATGGCTACACCTTC.

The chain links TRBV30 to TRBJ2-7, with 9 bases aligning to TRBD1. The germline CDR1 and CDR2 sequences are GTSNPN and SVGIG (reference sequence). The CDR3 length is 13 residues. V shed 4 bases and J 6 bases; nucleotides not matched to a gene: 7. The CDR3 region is CAWKGTGFGEQYF. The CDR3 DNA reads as TGTGCCTGGAAGGGGACAGGGTTTGGCGAGCAGTACTTC.

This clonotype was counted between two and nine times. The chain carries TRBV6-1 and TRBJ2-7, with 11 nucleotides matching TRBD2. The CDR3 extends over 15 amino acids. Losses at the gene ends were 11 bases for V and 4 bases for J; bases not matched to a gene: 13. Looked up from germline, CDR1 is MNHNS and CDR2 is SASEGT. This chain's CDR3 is CAAEPQTSGAYEQYF. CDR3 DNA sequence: TGTGCCGCCGAACCCCAGACTAGCGGGGCGTACGAGCAGTACTTC.

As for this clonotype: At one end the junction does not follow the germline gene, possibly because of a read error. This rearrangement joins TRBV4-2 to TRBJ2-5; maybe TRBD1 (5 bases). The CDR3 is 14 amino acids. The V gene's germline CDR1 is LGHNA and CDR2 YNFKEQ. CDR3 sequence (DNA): TGTGCCAACAGCCAAGACAGCTACCAAGAGACCCAGTACTTC. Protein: CANSQDSYQETQYF.